A selection of T cell receptor beta chains follows, all from one sample in a study of cytomegalovirus exposure and HLA in healthy donors. The assay was immunoSEQ multiplex PCR, and TCRdb's table has in-frame clones only and misses some. The top ten clones hold around 2% of a sample with about 190,000 clones, 75% to 85% of them seen once. Sample: PBMCs. The receptors were gathered from a young woman in good health and CMV-seropositive. CDR3s include the opening cysteine and the closing phenylalanine or tryptophan. The D gene is left open where the match is weak. Size is stated for part of the rows, as once, few or many counts, or as a class when the clone is expanded.

few	TRBV11-3	.	TRBJ2-3	CASSLGGRTDTQYF	TGTGCCAGCAGCTTAGGTGGCAGGACAGATACGCAGTATTTT
once	TRBV11-3	TRBD2	TRBJ2-2	CASSYGTSGAGELFF	TGTGCCAGCAGCTACGGGACTAGCGGGGCCGGGGAGCTGTTTTTT
few	TRBV4-3	.	TRBJ1-2	CASSREAGTDYGYTF	TGCGCCAGCAGCCGCGAAGCGGGGACCGACTATGGCTACACCTTC
few	TRBV19	TRBD1	TRBJ1-6	CASSSTGEGSPLHF	TGTGCCAGTAGTTCGACAGGGGAGGGCTCACCCCTCCACTTT
.	TRBV6-5	.	TRBJ1-6	CASREPAFNSPLHF	TGTGCCAGCAGAGAGCCCGCCTTTAATTCACCCCTCCACTTT
.	TRBV10-3	.	TRBJ2-3	CAISESLESDTQYF	TGTGCCATCAGTGAGTCTTTGGAGTCGGATACGCAGTATTTT
.	TRBV7-9	TRBD1	TRBJ2-2	CASRAPRTRDSENTGELFF	TGTGCCAGCAGGGCACCCCGCACCCGGGACAGTGAGAACACCGGGGAGCTGTTTTTT
.	TRBV5-1	TRBD2	TRBJ2-1	CASSFAIAGAEQFF	TGCGCCAGCAGCTTTGCGATAGCGGGGGCTGAGCAGTTCTTC
.	TRBV6-5	.	TRBJ1-5	CASSYAGYSNQPQHF	TGTGCCAGCAGTTACGCAGGTTATAGCAATCAGCCCCAGCATTTT
.	TRBV6-5	.	TRBJ1-3	CASSPGRAGNTIYF	TGTGCCAGCAGTCCCGGGAGGGCGGGAAACACCATATATTTT
.	TRBV7-2	.	TRBJ1-3	CASSLGGAGRGNTIYF	TGTGCCAGCAGCTTAGGAGGGGCAGGGCGGGGGAACACCATATATTTT
.	TRBV6-5	.	TRBJ2-4	CASSWGVAKNIQYF	TGTGCCAGCAGTTGGGGGGTAGCCAAAAACATTCAGTACTTC
once	TRBV30	TRBD1	TRBJ1-3	CATDRASGNTIYF	TGTGCCACGGACAGGGCGAGTGGAAACACCATATATTTT
few	TRBV15	TRBD1	TRBJ1-5	CATSRDPGTGGQPQHF	TGTGCCACCAGCAGGGACCCCGGGACAGGGGGTCAGCCCCAGCATTTT
.	TRBV10-1	TRBD2	TRBJ2-1	CASSESTSGGNEQFF	TGCGCCAGCAGTGAGTCGACTAGCGGGGGCAATGAGCAGTTCTTC
.	TRBV5-6	TRBD1	TRBJ1-1	CASSGQGDEAFF	TGTGCCAGCAGCGGGCAGGGGGACGAAGCTTTCTTT
.	TRBV5-1	TRBD2	TRBJ2-1	CASSPRGGPNEQFF	TGCGCCAGCAGTCCGCGGGGGGGCCCCAATGAGCAGTTCTTC
.	TRBV5-4	.	TRBJ1-2	CASSLLGGRWSGNTF	TGTGCCAGCAGTTTACTGGGGGGGCGGTGGTCGGGGAACACCTTC
few	TRBV6-1	TRBD1	TRBJ2-7	CASSMDRGSYEQYF	TGTGCCAGCAGCATGGACAGGGGGAGTTACGAGCAGTACTTC
.	TRBV2	.	TRBJ2-2	CASSEDLLPSPGELFF	TGTGCCAGCAGTGAAGACTTACTCCCTTCCCCCGGGGAGCTGTTTTTT
.	TRBV19	.	TRBJ2-1	CASSILSVSGGPYNEQFF	TGTGCCAGTAGTATCCTCAGTGTTTCCGGGGGACCTTACAATGAGCAGTTCTTC
few	TRBV6-5	.	TRBJ1-1	CASGDAGGGTEAFF	TGTGCCAGCGGGGACGCGGGGGGCGGCACTGAAGCTTTCTTT